The next 17 T cell receptor beta chains were all read from a single sample in a study of a mutant IDH1 vaccine in newly diagnosed glioma. The method was immunoSEQ multiplex PCR; TCRdb's version includes in-frame clones alone and lacks a portion of them. The sample carries tens of thousands of clones, over 75% recorded once. No cognate antigen is known for these TCRs. The time point: week 47, end of study. With topical imiquimod, each dose of the vaccine consisted of 300 ug of mutant IDH1 20-mer peptide. The input for sequencing was PBMCs, taken from a glioma patient whose treatment included an IDH1 peptide vaccine. All receptors derive from a woman in her forties with glioma.

CDR3 nucleotide sequence: TGTGCCAGCAGCCCGGGCCCCCTCATGGGCGGGGAGCTGTTTTTT. Translating gives CASSPGPLMGGELFF. V gene TRBV5-4 combines with J gene TRBJ2-2; no clear D. Germline CDR1 is SGHNT and CDR2 is YYREEE (reference sequence). The CDR3 sequence is 15 residues long. With 4 bases removed from V and 7 bases from J, the gap between germline ends came to 17 bases.

The V gene is TRBV5-8, the J gene TRBJ2-2; tentatively, D is TRBD2 (5 bases). This CDR3 contains 14 residues. V gave up 3 bases and J gave up 4 bases, with 10 bases separating them. In germline, CDR1 is SGHTS, CDR2 YDEGEE. The CDR3 bases are TGTGCCAGCAGCTACCCAGGAGGCACCGGGGAGCTGTTTTTT. This translates into CASSYPGGTGELFF.

The chain has TRBV30 and TRBJ1-1, with D uncertain. Per germline, CDR1 GTSNPN and CDR2 SVGIG (reference sequence). The V and J ends lost 0 bases and 1 base respectively, with 9 bases between them. The CDR3 has 14 amino acids. CDR3: CAWSVLVENTEAFF. The CDR3 DNA reads as TGTGCCTGGAGTGTGCTTGTCGAGAACACTGAAGCTTTCTTT.

This clone was seen only once. The chain employs TRBV6-1 and TRBJ1-2; 7 nucleotides line up with TRBD1. CDR1 MNHNS and CDR2 SASEGT come from the germline V gene. The CDR3 sequence is 15 residues long. V lost 7 bases to trimming and J lost 1 base; unmatched junction nucleotides: 9. CDR3 DNA sequence: TGTGCCAGCACCCCCGGGACAGAAATTAACTATGGCTACACCTTC. This translates into CASTPGTEINYGYTF.

The rearrangement links TRBV14 to TRBJ2-7; the match to TRBD2 covers 8 bases. V gave up 2 bases and J gave up 3 bases; unmatched junction bases: 3. Per germline, CDR1 SGHDN and CDR2 FVKESK. There are 14 residues in the CDR3. CDR3 region: CASSQFSGGYEQYF. In DNA, the CDR3 is TGTGCCAGCAGCCAATTCAGCGGGGGCTACGAGCAGTACTTC.

The chain combines TRBV5-1 with TRBJ1-4, with 7 bases identical to TRBD1. The CDR3 is 15 amino acids. CDR1 SGHRS and CDR2 YFSETQ come from the germline V gene. The V and J ends lost 0 bases and 7 bases, in that order; junction bases with no gene match: 6. The CDR3 protein is CASSLAGQALEKLFF. CDR3 nucleotides: TGCGCCAGCAGCTTGGCTGGACAGGCTCTTGAAAAACTGTTTTTT. The full variable domain, its missing parts supplied by reference TRBV5-1 and TRBJ1-4, is KAGVTQTPRYLIKTRGQQVTLSCSPISGHRSVSWYQQTPGQGLQFLFEYFSETQRNKGNFPGRFSGRQFSNSRSEMNVSTLELGDSALYLCASSLAGQALEKLFFGSGTQLSVL.

Of note for this clone: Without the conserved terminal phenylalanine or tryptophan, this CDR3 likely stems from a read error. The chain employs TRBV18 and TRBJ2-7; D could derive from TRBD1 or TRBD2 (6 bases each). Per germline, CDR1 KGHSH and CDR2 LQKENI. Trimming cost V 6 bases and J 6 bases, with 24 bases left between them. The CDR3 covers 16 residues. In DNA form, the CDR3 reads TGTGCCAGCTCTACCGGACAGCGGGCTTCGGGGAGCGAGCAGTACCTC. Protein: CASSTGQRASGSEQYL.

This clone is a singleton in its sample. The rearrangement joins TRBV5-1 to TRBJ2-7; TRBD2 agrees at 13 bases. This CDR3 has 19 amino acids. Per the germline V gene, CDR1 is SGHRS and CDR2 is YFSETQ. Trimming took 0 bases from V and 6 from J; bases not matched to a gene: 15. The CDR3 loop reads CASSLAGTSGTSRPREQYF. The CDR3 DNA follows: TGCGCCAGCAGCTTGGCAGGGACTAGCGGGACCTCCCGGCCGCGCGAGCAGTACTTC.

The CDR3 is CSVTAGGPTDTQYF. The CDR3 region has the DNA TGCAGCGTTACAGCGGGGGGGCCGACAGATACGCAGTATTTT. The chain recombines TRBV29-1 with TRBJ2-3, with 10 positions matching TRBD2. V shed 5 bases, J shed 3 bases, and the junction held 5 bases outside the gene matches. The V gene's germline CDR1 is SQVTM and CDR2 ANQGSEA. The CDR3 sequence is 14 residues long.

This clone was recorded once. The chain employs TRBV5-5 and TRBJ1-5, with D hard to call. Deletions cut 1 base from V and 2 bases from J, with 4 bases between. CDR3 length: 13 residues. Germline V gives CDR1 SGHKS, CDR2 YYEKEE (reference sequence). CDR3 amino acids: CASSLTGNQPQHF. As DNA, the CDR3 is TGTGCCAGCAGCTTGACCGGCAATCAGCCCCAGCATTTT.

This chain uses TRBV5-4 with TRBJ2-3, with 10 nucleotides matching TRBD1. The CDR3 has 15 amino acids. Germline values: CDR1 SGHNT, CDR2 YYREEE (reference sequence). The V and J ends lost 1 base and 4 bases, in that order; junction bases with no gene match: 3. This CDR3 is CASSLRQGAADTQYF. The CDR3 nucleotides are TGTGCCAGCAGCTTGAGACAGGGGGCGGCAGATACGCAGTATTTT.

This clone was seen just once. CDR3 in DNA: TGTGCCAGCAGTTTCTGGACGGACTCACGCGCCGGCGGGCAGTACTTC. Amino acid sequence: CASSFWTDSRAGGQYF. The rearrangement joins TRBV28 to TRBJ2-7; a weak D match, TRBD2 (5 bases). The germline V and J ends were trimmed by 3 bases and 9 bases, with 24 bases remaining between them. CDR1 MDHEN and CDR2 SYDVKM come from the germline V gene. The CDR3 has 16 amino acids.

The chain combines TRBV15 with TRBJ1-5, with no clear D. The ends were cut back, 0 bases at V and 6 bases at J, with 6 bases in the middle. Germline values: CDR1 LNHNV, CDR2 YYDKDF (reference sequence). The CDR3 totals 13 residues. As DNA, the CDR3 is TGTGCCACCAGCAGAGATCGGGTTCAGCCCCAGCATTTT. Translation gives CATSRDRVQPQHF.

The chain combines TRBV27 with TRBJ2-7; TRBD1 or TRBD2 may be the D gene (5 bases each). CDR1 and CDR2 (germline): MNHEY, SMNVEV (reference sequence). The CDR3 spans 14 residues. Trimming removed 4 bases from V and 2 bases from J, with 12 bases in between. For the CDR3, the DNA is TGTGCCAGCAGTTCGGGGCAGGGACCCTACGAGCAGTACTTC. Its protein product is CASSSGQGPYEQYF.

This chain uses TRBV2 with TRBJ1-3, with TRBD1 as a possible D gene (5 bases). The germline CDR1 and CDR2 sequences are SNHLY and FYNNEI. This CDR3 has 15 amino acids. The V and J ends lost 4 bases and 0 bases respectively, with 10 bases between them. The CDR3 region is CASSVEGNSGNTIYF. The CDR3 bases are TGTGCCAGCAGTGTGGAGGGGAACTCTGGAAACACCATATATTTT.

V and J are TRBV7-2 and TRBJ2-7; D is unresolved. V was clipped by 7 bases and J by 3 bases, with 13 bases between them. CDR1 SGHTA and CDR2 FQGNSA come from the germline V gene. The CDR3 extends over 13 amino acids. As DNA, the CDR3 is TGTGCCAGCACCCCACCCGGCGGCTACGAGCAGTACTTC. Translating it yields CASTPPGGYEQYF.

J is TRBJ2-1 and V is TRBV10-3; TRBD1 might be the D (5 bases). The length of the CDR3 is 13 residues. The germline V and J ends were trimmed by 0 bases and 7 bases, with 7 bases remaining between them. Germline loops: CDR1 ENHRY, CDR2 SYGVKD. The CDR3 protein is CAISESGANEQFF. The CDR3 DNA reads TGTGCCATCAGTGAGTCTGGGGCAAATGAGCAGTTCTTC.